This TCR beta chain derives from a study of spatial heterogeneity in lung cancer. On the study more broadly: There was a strong correlation between the counts of TCR transcripts measured in tumor regions and a T cell transcriptional module score that was calculated from matched bulk RNA-seq. General study results and limits: How many expanded intratumoral alpha and beta TCRs were present tracked the tumor mutation count, which was a count of nonsynonymous mutations.

By share of the sample, this clonotype is medium-sized. No antigen is known for it. The size of this beta chain means little, since it is a stray read in a library made for alpha chains. Germline V gene sequence: CDR1 KGHDR, CDR2 SFDVKD. CDR3 size: 13 residues. J lost 7 bases, V lost 2 bases, and 0 bases had no gene match. Sample time point: sample taken at primary tumor resection. MiXCR, run by TCRdb on the 5' RACE reads, gives a single entry per CDR3 protein. The sample carries 5,000 to 7,500 distinct CDR3 sequences, approximately 16% recorded once. This clonotype was sampled from a male donor with early-stage non-small cell lung cancer. Sequencing used lung tumor tissue, obtained at surgery. The chain combines TRBV24-1 with TRBJ2-1; TRBD1 aligns across 8 bases. The CDR3 DNA follows: TGTGCCACCAGTGATTGGACAGGGAATGAGCAGTTCTTC. It is translated as CATSDWTGNEQFF.